This record concerns one TCR beta chain sequence. These data belong to a study of blood T cell repertoires in COVID-19. Background on the study: COVID-19 samples collected from the United States, Italy and Spain covered acute and convalescent phases.

The table came from immunoSEQ multiplex PCR; TCRdb's copy has only in-frame clones and leaves some out. Of more than 200,000 clones listed, 80% to 85% are singletons. The CDR3 has 11 amino acids. Germline V gene lookup returns CDR1 DFQATT and CDR2 SNEGSKA (reference sequence). Trimming took 3 bases from V and 8 from J, leaving 10 bases between them. The J gene is TRBJ1-1, the V gene TRBV20-1; TRBD1 is a possible D gene (5 bases). The sequencing sample was made of peripheral blood. The sequence was collected from a man between 45 and 60 years old with active or convalescent COVID-19. CDR3 DNA sequence: TGCAGTGCTAGGGGGCAGAAGGAAGCTTTCTTT. Translated, it gives CSARGQKEAFF.